This T cell receptor (beta chain) was recorded in a study of regulatory T cells in long-lasting Graves disease. Study-wide points: Persistent Graves' patients showed reduced TCR diversity versus newly diagnosed patients. The small sample size may have reduced accuracy.

This clonotype appeared many times. Antigen specificity is unknown. Time point in this sample: newly diagnosed GD, antithyroid drugs for less than 3 months. Preparation of the TCR library used RNA extracted from PBMCs. Staff drew approximately 9.3 milliliters of peripheral blood into EDTA tubes. CDR3 regions were amplified by Arm-PCR using iRepertoire HTBI primers to build TCR beta libraries. TCRdb itself ran the multiplex PCR reads through MiXCR, one entry per CDR3 protein. The sample carries some 250,000 distinct CDR3 sequences, approximately 16% recorded once. The TCR sequence derives from a female donor with Graves disease. The sequenced sample was peripheral blood mononuclear cells (PBMCs), obtained at new diagnosis, from a patient treated with antithyroid drugs.

The chain's CDR3 is CSAHGGRGETQYF. In nucleotides, the CDR3 is TGCAGTGCACATGGTGGGAGAGGAGAGACCCAGTACTTC. The genes are TRBV20-1 and TRBJ2-5, with D possibly TRBD2 on 5 matching bases. The CDR3 runs 13 residues. CDR1 and CDR2 from the germline V gene are DFQATT and SNEGSKA (reference sequence). Trimming removed 6 bases from V and 4 bases from J, with 15 bases in between.